This T cell receptor (beta chain) appears in the sequencing data of a study of cytomegalovirus exposure and HLA in healthy donors. It was with 60 Vbeta and 13 Jbeta primers that the PCR ran. TCRdb keeps only in-frame clones here, not all; method: immunoSEQ multiplex PCR. The data show 200,000 to 250,000 clones, around 80% seen once. Notes on the study in general: In vitro checks showed that three CMV-associated chains really do target CMV antigens. Later genetic work tied a missense DCLRE1C variant to beta-chain V and J trimming.

V shed 7 bases and J 3 bases; nucleotides not matched to a gene: 8. This CDR3 spans 15 amino acids. CDR1 is MDHEN and CDR2 is SYDVKM in the germline V gene. In the case of this clone: Its antigen is not known.

The clonotype originates from a woman aged 60 to 75 in good health and CMV-seropositive. The chain is built from TRBV28 and TRBJ2-3; the match to TRBD2 covers 9 bases. Source material: PBMCs. This CDR3 reads CASNAGGRVTDTQYF. In DNA form, the CDR3 reads TGTGCCAGCAATGCGGGGGGGCGCGTAACAGATACGCAGTATTTT. Full variable domain (remainder filled in from reference TRBV28 and TRBJ2-3): DVKVTQSSRYLVKRTGEKVFLECVQDMDHENMFWYRQDPGLGLRLIYFSYDVKMKEKGDIPEGYSVSREKKERFSLILESASTNQTSMYLCASNAGGRVTDTQYFGPGTRLTVL.